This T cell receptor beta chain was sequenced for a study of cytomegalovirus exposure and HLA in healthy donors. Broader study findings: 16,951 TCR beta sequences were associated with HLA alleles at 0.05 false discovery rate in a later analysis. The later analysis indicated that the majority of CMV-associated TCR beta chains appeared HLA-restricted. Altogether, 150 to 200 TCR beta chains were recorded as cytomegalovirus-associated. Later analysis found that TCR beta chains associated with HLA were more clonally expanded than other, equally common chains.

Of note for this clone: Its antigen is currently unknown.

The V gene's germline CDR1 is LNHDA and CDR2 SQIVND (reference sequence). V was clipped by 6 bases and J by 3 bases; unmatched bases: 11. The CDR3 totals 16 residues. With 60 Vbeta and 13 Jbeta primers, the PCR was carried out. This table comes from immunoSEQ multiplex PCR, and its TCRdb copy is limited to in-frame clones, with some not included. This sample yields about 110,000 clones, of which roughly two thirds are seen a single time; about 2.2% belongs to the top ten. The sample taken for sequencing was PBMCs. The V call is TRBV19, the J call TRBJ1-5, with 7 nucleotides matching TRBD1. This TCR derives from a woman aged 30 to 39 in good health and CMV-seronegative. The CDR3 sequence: CASRKNGGGNNQPQHF. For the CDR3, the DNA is TGTGCCAGTAGAAAAAATGGAGGGGGCAACAATCAGCCCCAGCATTTT.